These 23 T cell receptor beta chains came from one sample sequenced in a study of Graves' ophthalmopathy and Graves' hyperthyroidism listed by TCRdb under 2018. The listed sequencing device is Illumina HiSeq 2000. TCR beta CDR3 regions were amplified from RNA transcripts for repertoire sequencing. HTBI primers and the Qiagen OneStep RT-PCR kit were used in a first-round RT-PCR, which was followed by a second-round multiplex PCR, size selection and purification. TCRdb passed the public sequencing reads through fastp at Q25 and MiXCR, retaining productive beta sequences. Rows merge per CDR3 protein into single entries with the most common DNA and genes. The sample table records hundreds of thousands of distinct CDR3 sequences; over 20% of these occur just once. The top ten hold approximately 7.7% of the sample. The sample comprised peripheral blood. The receptor set was obtained from a woman under 30 with stable Graves' hyperthyroidism. Some clones in this sample may be carry-over from other donors' samples. Donor details come from another sample of the same person, matched by shared clones.

Ten or more counts support this clonotype. This chain joins TRBV12-3 or TRBV12-4 and TRBJ1-2; the match to TRBD1 covers 8 bases. The CDR3 has 13 amino acids. V shed 5 bases, J shed 4 bases, and the junction held 3 bases outside the gene matches. The CDR3 sequence is CASSLTGAYGYTF. In DNA, the CDR3 is TGTGCCAGCAGTCTGACAGGGGCCTATGGCTACACCTTC.

Comment on this clonotype: One junction end disagrees with the germline gene, perhaps due to a read error. This chain links TRBV19 with TRBJ2-7, with 7 nucleotides matching TRBD1. CDR1 is LNHDA, CDR2 SQIVND, per germline (reference sequence). The length of the CDR3 is 13 residues. CDR3: CASSIGTAYEQCF. DNA of the CDR3: TGTGCCAGTAGTATCGGGACAGCCTACGAGCAGTGCTTC.

This clonotype was recorded a few times. The chain recombines TRBV5-1 with TRBJ1-1; D gene uncertain. CDR3 length equals 14 residues. From germline, CDR1 is SGHRS and CDR2 YFSETQ. The V end lost 4 bases, the J end lost 0 bases, and 10 bases lay between the germline ends. In DNA form, the CDR3 reads TGCGCCAGCAGCGTTGTCGACATGAACACTGAAGCTTTCTTT. This gives the protein CASSVVDMNTEAFF.

Many counts were recorded for this clonotype. The CDR3 protein is CSVALRTEAFF. The CDR3 nucleotides read TGCAGCGTTGCCTTAAGGACTGAAGCTTTCTTT. This sequence joins TRBV29-1 and TRBJ1-1; D gene ambiguous. Germline assignment: CDR1 SQVTM and CDR2 ANQGSEA. Trimming removed 4 bases at V and 5 bases at J, with 8 bases between. This CDR3 has 11 amino acids.

This clonotype came up many times. The J gene is TRBJ2-5, the V gene TRBV30; 8 nucleotides agree with TRBD2. V shed 2 bases, J shed 5 bases, and the junction held 10 bases outside the gene matches. This CDR3 contains 15 residues. Germline values: CDR1 GTSNPN, CDR2 SVGIG (reference sequence). The CDR3 loop reads CAWSTSGGLRETQYF. In DNA, the CDR3 is TGTGCCTGGAGTACCTCGGGGGGGCTGCGGGAGACCCAGTACTTC.

This clonotype was picked up a small number of times. A much larger clone is a single base away; this may be a read error. V is TRBV15 and J is TRBJ2-5; D not resolved. The CDR3 runs to 12 residues. CDR1 and CDR2 (germline): LNHNV, YYDKDF (reference sequence). The CDR3 here is CATSRDTETKYF. The CDR3, as DNA: TGTGCCACCAGCAGAGATACGGAGACCAAGTACTTC.

This clonotype was picked up many times. V usage is TRBV28 and J usage is TRBJ1-1; 12 bases are shared with TRBD1. The V gene's germline CDR1 is MDHEN and CDR2 SYDVKM. V was clipped by 3 bases and J by 1 base; unmatched bases: 12. This CDR3 has 19 amino acids. CDR3 region: CASSLRYGTGGGGNTEAFF. The CDR3 DNA is TGTGCCAGCAGTTTGCGCTATGGGACAGGGGGCGGGGGGAACACTGAAGCTTTCTTT.

V and J are TRBV12-3 or TRBV12-4 and TRBJ2-5; D perhaps matches TRBD1 (6 bases). Trimming removed 6 bases at V and 5 bases at J, with 13 bases between. This CDR3 region has 13 residues. The CDR3 is CASRTYRAETQYF. The CDR3 DNA reads TGTGCCAGCAGAACCTACAGGGCCGAGACCCAGTACTTC.

This clonotype occurred a few times. One end of the junction is discordant with germline, which a read error may explain. The rearrangement uses TRBV20-1 and TRBJ2-5, with 14 nucleotides matching TRBD2. The CDR3 totals 16 residues. CDR1 and CDR2 from the germline V gene are DFQATT and SNEGSKA (reference sequence). CDR3 in DNA: TGCAGTGCCAAAGGGACTAGCGGGAGCCTAGGGGAGACCAAGTACTTC. Amino acid sequence: CSAKGTSGSLGETKYF.

The chain links TRBV27 to TRBJ1-5; D call uncertain. Per the germline V gene, CDR1 is MNHEY and CDR2 is SMNVEV (reference sequence). The CDR3 extends over 13 amino acids. V dropped 8 bases and J dropped 2 bases, with 10 bases sitting between them. The CDR3 DNA reads as TGTGCCAGCGCCGGTGGAGGCAATCAGCCCCAGCATTTT. Amino acid sequence: CASAGGGNQPQHF.

The rearrangement links TRBV28 to TRBJ1-5; 8 bases align to TRBD1. With 2 bases clipped from V and 3 bases from J, the junction kept 6 bases outside the gene matches. Looked up from germline, CDR1 is MDHEN and CDR2 is SYDVKM. This CDR3 contains 16 residues. DNA for the CDR3: TGTGCCAGCAGTTTAATAGGACAGGGACTCAATCAGCCCCAGCATTTT. Its translation: CASSLIGQGLNQPQHF.

The chain is built from TRBV28 and TRBJ2-5; D is unresolved. CDR1 is MDHEN and CDR2 is SYDVKM in the germline V gene. This CDR3 region has 13 residues. V shed 8 bases and J shed 5 bases, with 15 bases lying between them. The CDR3 DNA follows: TGTGCCAGCTCACCAACCCCCGGTGAGACCCAGTACTTC. Translation gives CASSPTPGETQYF.

This clonotype was observed at least ten times. CDR3 nucleotide sequence: TGTGCCAGCACCATAAAGAGGGGGCTGAACACTGAAGCTTTCTTT. It specifies CASTIKRGLNTEAFF. The rearrangement uses TRBV7-8 and TRBJ1-1, with TRBD1 matching over 7 bases. With V trimmed by 7 bases and J by 0 bases, 8 bases remained unmatched. The CDR3 runs 15 residues. The germline CDR1 and CDR2 sequences are SGHVS and FQNEAQ.

This clonotype was seen many times. The chain couples TRBV24-1 to TRBJ2-3; TRBD2 agrees at 16 bases. This CDR3 comprises 14 residues. J lost 4 bases, V lost 9 bases, and 0 bases had no gene match. Looked up from germline, CDR1 is KGHDR and CDR2 is SFDVKD. This CDR3 is CATGTSGRADTQYF. The CDR3, as DNA: TGTGCCACCGGGACTAGCGGGAGGGCAGATACGCAGTATTTT.

Many counts were recorded for this clonotype. V and J are TRBV12-3 or TRBV12-4 and TRBJ1-2; D not resolved. V dropped 6 bases and J dropped 1 base, with 15 bases sitting between them. This CDR3 spans 15 amino acids. In DNA form, the CDR3 reads TGTGCCAGCAGGCGTTTGGGCGGCATTAACTATGGCTACACCTTC. The encoded protein is CASRRLGGINYGYTF.

This chain links TRBV30 with TRBJ2-5, with D possibly TRBD2 on 7 matching bases. The V gene lost 2 bases and the J gene lost 5 bases, with 15 bases spanning the gap. This CDR3 spans 14 amino acids. Germline CDR1 reads GTSNPN; CDR2 reads SVGIG (reference sequence). Here the CDR3 reads CAWSIGGPGETQYF. The CDR3 region has the DNA TGTGCCTGGAGTATCGGGGGGCCGGGGGAGACCCAGTACTTC.

Here the CDR3 DNA reads TGTGCCAGCTGGCGGGACACCTACACCGGGGAGCTGTTTTTT. Translated: CASWRDTYTGELFF. This chain connects TRBV12-3 or TRBV12-4 to TRBJ2-2, with D perhaps assigned TRBD1 or TRBD2 (6 bases each). This CDR3 is built from 14 residues. The V and J ends lost 8 bases and 3 bases respectively, with 13 bases between them.

The table lists this clonotype with many counts. V is TRBV6-1 and J is TRBJ2-5; D is possibly TRBD2 (6 bases). V lost 7 bases and J lost 1, with 16 bases in between. The CDR3 covers 15 residues. CDR1 and CDR2 (germline): MNHNS, SASEGT. The CDR3 DNA is TGTGCCAGCACCCCCGCACTAGCCCGCCAAGAGACCCAGTACTTC. Translation gives CASTPALARQETQYF.

The chain links TRBV24-1 to TRBJ1-5; D is undetermined. CDR1 is KGHDR, CDR2 SFDVKD, per germline. V dropped 0 bases and J dropped 0 bases, with 2 bases sitting between them. The CDR3 sequence is 14 residues long. CDR3 nucleotides: TGTGCCACCAGTGATTTGAGTAGCAATCAGCCCCAGCATTTT. It yields the protein CATSDLSSNQPQHF.

This clonotype was detected many times. The V gene is TRBV6-4, the J gene TRBJ2-2; the D call may be TRBD1 or TRBD2 (5 bases each). The V gene lost 6 bases and the J gene lost 2 bases, with 19 bases spanning the gap. The CDR3 has 17 amino acids. Germline V gives CDR1 MRHNA, CDR2 SNTAGT. As DNA, the CDR3 is TGTGCCAGCAGCTCAAACCCTCGGGGCGTAAACACCGGGGAGCTGTTTTTT. As protein: CASSSNPRGVNTGELFF.

This clonotype was recorded many times. This rearrangement joins TRBV14 to TRBJ2-7; no firm D call. V was trimmed by 6 bases and J by 1 base, leaving 10 bases between them. Germline V gene lookup returns CDR1 SGHDN and CDR2 FVKESK. The CDR3 contains 13 residues. CDR3 nucleotide sequence: TGTGCCAGCAGGGCCTGGTCGTCCTACGAGCAGTACTTC. This gives the protein CASRAWSSYEQYF. The full variable domain, its missing parts supplied by reference TRBV14 and TRBJ2-7, is EAGVTQFPSHSVIEKGQTVTLRCDPISGHDNLYWYRRVMGKEIKFLLHFVKESKQDESGMPNNRFLAERTGGTYSTLKVQPAELEDSGVYFCASRAWSSYEQYFGPGTRLTVT.

This clonotype showed up many times. The V gene is TRBV5-6, the J gene TRBJ2-7; 7 bases match TRBD1. The CDR3 is made up of 14 amino acids. Germline V gene data show CDR1 as SGHDT and CDR2 as YYEEEE. Trimming at V came to 4 bases and at J to 2 bases, leaving 6 bases not matched to a gene. The CDR3 sequence is CASSVPGQPYEQYF. The CDR3 region has the DNA TGTGCCAGCAGCGTACCGGGACAGCCCTACGAGCAGTACTTC.

The chain recombines TRBV18 with TRBJ1-5, with D hard to call. The ends were cut back, 0 bases at V and 6 bases at J, with 9 bases in the middle. From germline, CDR1 is KGHSH and CDR2 LQKENI. CDR3 size: 14 residues. This CDR3 reads CASSPPGLGQPQHF. As DNA, the CDR3 is TGTGCCAGCTCACCACCGGGGTTAGGTCAGCCCCAGCATTTT.